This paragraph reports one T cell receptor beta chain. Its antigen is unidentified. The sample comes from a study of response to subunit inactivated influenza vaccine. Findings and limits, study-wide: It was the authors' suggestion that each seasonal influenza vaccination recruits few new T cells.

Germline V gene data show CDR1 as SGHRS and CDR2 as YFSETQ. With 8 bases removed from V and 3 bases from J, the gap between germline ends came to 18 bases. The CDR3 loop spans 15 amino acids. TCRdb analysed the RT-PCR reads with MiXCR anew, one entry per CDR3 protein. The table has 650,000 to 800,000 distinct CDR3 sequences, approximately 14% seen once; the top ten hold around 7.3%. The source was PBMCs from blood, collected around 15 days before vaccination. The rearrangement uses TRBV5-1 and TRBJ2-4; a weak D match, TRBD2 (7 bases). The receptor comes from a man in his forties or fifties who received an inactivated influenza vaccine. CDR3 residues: CASCRGAQGKNIQYF. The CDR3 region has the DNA TGCGCCAGTTGCCGGGGGGCCCAGGGCAAAAACATTCAGTACTTC.